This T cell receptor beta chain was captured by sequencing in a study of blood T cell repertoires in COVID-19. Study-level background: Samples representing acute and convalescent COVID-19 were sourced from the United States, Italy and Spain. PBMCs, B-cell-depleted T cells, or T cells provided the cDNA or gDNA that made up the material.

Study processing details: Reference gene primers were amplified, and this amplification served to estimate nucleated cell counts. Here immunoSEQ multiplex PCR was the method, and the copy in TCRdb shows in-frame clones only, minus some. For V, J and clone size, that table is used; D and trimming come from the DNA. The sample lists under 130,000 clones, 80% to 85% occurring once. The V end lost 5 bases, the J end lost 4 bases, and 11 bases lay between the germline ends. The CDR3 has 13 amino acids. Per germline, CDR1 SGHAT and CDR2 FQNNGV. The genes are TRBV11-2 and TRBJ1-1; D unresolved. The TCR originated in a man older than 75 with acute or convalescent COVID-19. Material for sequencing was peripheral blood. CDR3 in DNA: TGTGCCAGCAGCCAGACGCGGGGCACTGAAGCTTTCTTT. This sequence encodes CASSQTRGTEAFF.